The present T cell receptor beta chain was sequenced within a study of shared clonotypes between healthy human individuals. Germline V gene data show CDR1 as MNHEY and CDR2 as SMNVEV (reference sequence). CDR3 length equals 16 residues. V was pared by 3 bases and J by 8 bases, with 22 bases between. Whole-study results and caveats: Enrolling few donors narrowed the genetic and exposure-history diversity that was represented. Generation probabilities of non-shared clonotypes were lower (relative to those shared by all four donors). Investigators expected sequencing depth to affect clonotype sharing among donors. About 5% of naive CD4 clonotypes were shared across several donors.

Concerning this clone: Its target is unknown.

Repertoires were generated with immunoSEQ multiplex PCR, while TCRdb's copy carries only in-frame clones and drops some. The table lists approximately 2,000,000 clones, around 90% of them singletons. The clonotype originates from a man younger than 35 in good health. Some clones in this sample may be carry-over from other donors' samples. The genes are TRBV27 and TRBJ1-2; D is ambiguous. Input material: naive CD4+ T cells from PBMCs. Subset given: CD45RA+ positively selected. DNA of the CDR3: TGTGCCAGCAGTTTTATCCCAGGACCCGCCTCGGGCGGCTACACCTTC. This translates into CASSFIPGPASGGYTF.